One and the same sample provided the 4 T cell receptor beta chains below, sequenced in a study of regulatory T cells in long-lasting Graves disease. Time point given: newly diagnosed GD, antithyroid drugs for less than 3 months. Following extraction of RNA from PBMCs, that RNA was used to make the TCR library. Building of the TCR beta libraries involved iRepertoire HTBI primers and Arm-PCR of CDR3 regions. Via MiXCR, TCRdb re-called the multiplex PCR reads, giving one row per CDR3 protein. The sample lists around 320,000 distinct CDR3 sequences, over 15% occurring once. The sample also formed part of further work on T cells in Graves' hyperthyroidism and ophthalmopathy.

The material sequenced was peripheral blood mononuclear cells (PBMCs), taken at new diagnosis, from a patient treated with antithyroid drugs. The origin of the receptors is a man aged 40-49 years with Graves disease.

Here the CDR3 reads CASSLATAGGQETQYF. The CDR3 nucleotides read TGTGCCAGCAGCTTAGCGACGGCGGGGGGGCAAGAGACCCAGTACTTC. This rearrangement joins TRBV7-2 to TRBJ2-5; 9 nucleotides align to TRBD2. The germline gives CDR1 SGHTA, CDR2 FQGNSA. The trim removed 0 bases at V and 2 bases at J, leaving 4 bases unmatched. This CDR3 region has 16 residues.

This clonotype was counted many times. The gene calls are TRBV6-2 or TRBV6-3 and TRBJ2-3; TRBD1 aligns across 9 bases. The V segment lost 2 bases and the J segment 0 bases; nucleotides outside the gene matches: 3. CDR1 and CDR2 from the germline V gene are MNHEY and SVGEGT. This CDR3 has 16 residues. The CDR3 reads CASSYRGTGSTDTQYF. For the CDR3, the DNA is TGTGCCAGCAGTTACAGAGGGACAGGGAGCACAGATACGCAGTATTTT.

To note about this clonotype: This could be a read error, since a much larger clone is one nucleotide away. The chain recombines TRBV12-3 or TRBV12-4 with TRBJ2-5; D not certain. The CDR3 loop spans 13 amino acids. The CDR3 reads CACSLARPETQCF. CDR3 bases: TGTGCCTGCAGTTTAGCCCGCCCGGAGACCCAGTGCTTC.

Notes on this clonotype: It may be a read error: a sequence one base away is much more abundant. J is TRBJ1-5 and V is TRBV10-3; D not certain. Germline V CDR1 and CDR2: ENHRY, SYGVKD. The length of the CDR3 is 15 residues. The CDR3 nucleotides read TGTGTCATCAGTGAGTTTTTGGGAGGCAATCAGCCCCAGCATTTT. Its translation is CVISEFLGGNQPQHF.